One and the same sample provided the 17 T cell receptor beta chains below, sequenced in a study of T cells in Graves' hyperthyroidism and ophthalmopathy. TCR beta CDR3 sequences were amplified from RNA transcripts. A first-round RT-PCR of the TCR CDR3 used the HTBI primer set. One entry per CDR3 protein, called by TCRdb with MiXCR from the multiplex PCR reads. The sample has approximately 300,000 distinct CDR3 sequences; over 15% are singletons. Sequences were obtained from blood. All receptors derive from an older woman with Graves' ophthalmopathy.

This clonotype was found many times. This sequence joins TRBV2 and TRBJ2-3; maybe TRBD1 (6 bases). CDR3 length equals 13 residues. V lost 6 bases to trimming and J lost 8 bases, with 15 bases between them. CDR1 SNHLY and CDR2 FYNNEI come from the germline V gene. This chain's CDR3 is CASRGAPGVTQYF. The CDR3, as DNA: TGTGCCAGCAGGGGGGCGCCCGGGGTTACGCAGTATTTT.

In this sample, this clonotype turned up many times. V and J are TRBV9 and TRBJ1-1, with a weak D call TRBD1 (5 bases). From germline, CDR1 is SGDLS and CDR2 YYNGEE. Deletions cut 3 bases from V and 2 bases from J, with 8 bases between. This CDR3 is built from 13 residues. The CDR3 DNA sequence: TGTGCCAGCAGCGCGGGACCCAACACTGAAGCTTTCTTT. The encoded protein is CASSAGPNTEAFF.

V is TRBV6-1 and J is TRBJ2-3; the match to TRBD2 covers 12 bases. J gave up 1 base and V 2 bases, and 1 base lay outside the gene matches. Per germline, CDR1 MNHNS and CDR2 SASEGT. CDR3 length equals 16 residues. The DNA for the CDR3 is TGTGCCAGCAGTGAACGACTAGCGGGGGGCACAGATACGCAGTATTTT. Amino acid sequence: CASSERLAGGTDTQYF.

This clonotype occurred a few times. The gene calls are TRBV2 and TRBJ2-2; 12 bases agree with TRBD1. The CDR3 runs to 16 residues. The ends lost 6 bases at V and 7 bases at J; junction bases unmatched: 9. The germline gives CDR1 SNHLY, CDR2 FYNNEI. This CDR3 reads CASRSPGQGAGGELFF. For the CDR3, the DNA is TGTGCCAGCAGATCTCCGGGACAGGGGGCTGGCGGGGAGCTGTTTTTT.

The table lists this clonotype with many counts. The chain is built from TRBV20-1 and TRBJ2-2, with no clear D. V lost 5 bases and J lost 0, with 7 bases in between. The CDR3 spans 13 residues. Germline CDR1 is DFQATT and CDR2 is SNEGSKA (reference sequence). The CDR3 here is CSAPASNTGELFF. CDR3 in DNA: TGCAGTGCTCCAGCGTCGAACACCGGGGAGCTGTTTTTT.

In regard to this clonotype: Relative to the germline gene, one junction end is altered; a read error may explain this. This chain uses TRBV6-1 with TRBJ1-2; TRBD1 aligns across 7 bases. CDR3 size: 14 residues. Germline values: CDR1 MNHNS, CDR2 SASEGT. This CDR3 reads CASSEGDSSYGYAF. The CDR3, as DNA: TGTGCCAGCAGTGAGGGGGACAGCTCCTATGGCTACGCCTTC.

The chain joins TRBV4-3 to TRBJ1-6; D is uncertain. V gave up 0 bases and J gave up 7 bases, with 10 bases separating them. The germline V gene encodes CDR1 LGHNA and CDR2 YSLEER. This CDR3 is 15 amino acids long. The CDR3 here is CASSQDPRLNSPLHF. The CDR3 coding sequence is TGCGCCAGCAGCCAAGACCCCCGGCTGAATTCACCCCTCCACTTT.

V is TRBV6-1 and J is TRBJ1-5; unclear D gene. The CDR3 has 16 amino acids. The germline gives CDR1 MNHNS, CDR2 SASEGT. Trimming removed 6 bases at V and 2 bases at J, with 17 bases between. The CDR3 DNA follows: TGTGCCAGCAGCCGGGGATCCCTATTTCGCAATCAGCCCCAGCATTTT. It yields the protein CASSRGSLFRNQPQHF.

The rearrangement links TRBV2 to TRBJ2-6; no clear D gene. Germline assignment: CDR1 SNHLY and CDR2 FYNNEI. The CDR3 loop spans 21 amino acids. Trimming left V 0 bases short and J 2 bases short, with 23 bases between. DNA of the CDR3: TGTGCCAGCAGTGAAGCGTGGGTTCCTGTTGGACGGATCCCTGGGGCCAACGTCCTGACTTTC. It codes for CASSEAWVPVGRIPGANVLTF.

This clonotype was observed at least ten times. The chain combines TRBV3-1 with TRBJ2-5; D is undetermined. This CDR3 has 14 residues. Per the germline V gene, CDR1 is LGHDT and CDR2 is YNNKEL (reference sequence). Trimming removed 4 bases from V and 1 base from J, with 10 bases in between. The CDR3: CASSPTVSQETQYF. DNA for the CDR3: TGTGCCAGCAGCCCAACGGTCAGCCAAGAGACCCAGTACTTC.

This clonotype was recorded at least ten times. The genes are TRBV20-1 and TRBJ1-6, with TRBD1 matching 7 bases. V shed 3 bases and J 6 bases; nucleotides not matched to a gene: 5. This CDR3 is 14 amino acids long. Germline V gene lookup returns CDR1 DFQATT and CDR2 SNEGSKA (reference sequence). CDR3: CSARPGTVNSPLHF. The CDR3 DNA sequence: TGCAGTGCTAGGCCCGGGACAGTTAATTCACCCCTCCACTTT.

This clonotype has ten or more counts. The genes are TRBV7-9 and TRBJ2-3, with no clear D. The CDR3 runs 13 residues. V was trimmed by 5 bases and J by 3 bases, leaving 9 bases between them. Germline V CDR1 and CDR2: SEHNR, FQNEAQ (reference sequence). The CDR3 DNA reads as TGTGCCAGCAGCCTCGAGCGAACAGATACGCAGTATTTT. It encodes CASSLERTDTQYF.

This clonotype was picked up many times. The genes are TRBV12-3 or TRBV12-4 and TRBJ1-1; TRBD1 agrees at 7 bases. CDR3 length: 14 residues. V was clipped by 7 bases and J by 1 base; unmatched bases: 6. CDR3 loop: CASNEQGPNTEAFF. CDR3 nucleotide sequence: TGTGCCAGCAATGAACAGGGGCCGAACACTGAAGCTTTCTTT.

Ten or more counts support this clonotype. The CDR3 DNA reads as TGTGCCTCCCGGGGCCTCGCGAACACCGGGGAGCTGTTTTTT. Its translation: CASRGLANTGELFF. The chain combines TRBV2 with TRBJ2-2, with D perhaps assigned TRBD1 or TRBD2 (5 bases each). Germline CDR1 is SNHLY and CDR2 is FYNNEI. The V and J ends lost 11 bases and 0 bases respectively, with 13 bases between them. The CDR3 runs to 14 residues.

This clonotype was seen ten or more times. The chain has TRBV4-3 and TRBJ2-7, with a weak D call TRBD1 (6 bases). The length of the CDR3 is 15 residues. The ends were cut back, 0 bases at V and 4 bases at J, with 13 bases in the middle. From germline, CDR1 is LGHNA and CDR2 YSLEER. CDR3: CASSQDVQGAYEQYF. CDR3 sequence (DNA): TGCGCCAGCAGCCAAGACGTACAGGGCGCGTACGAGCAGTACTTC.

This chain connects TRBV29-1 to TRBJ2-7; 11 bases are a match to TRBD2. V was pared by 2 bases and J by 0 bases, with 6 bases of the junction left unmatched. This CDR3 is 16 amino acids long. Germline assignment: CDR1 SQVTM and CDR2 ANQGSEA. The CDR3 nucleotides read TGCAGCGTTGAACAGGCCGGGACTAGCGGCTCCTACGAGCAGTACTTC. Protein sequence: CSVEQAGTSGSYEQYF.

This clonotype was detected ten times or more. The chain couples TRBV24-1 to TRBJ2-1; 10 positions agree with TRBD2. CDR3 length equals 14 residues. CDR1 KGHDR and CDR2 SFDVKD come from the germline V gene. V was pared by 5 bases and J by 9 bases, with 6 bases of the junction left unmatched. As DNA, the CDR3 is TGTGCCACCAGTGGGGCTAGCGGGAGTGGTGAGCAGTTCTTC. As protein: CATSGASGSGEQFF.